This T cell receptor beta chain was documented in a study of STAT5B mutations in CD4+ large granular lymphocyte leukemia. In the study overall: Among healthy controls, a particular HLA allele went with more CDR3 'QG' motifs.

Findings and limits, study-wide: The CD4+ versus CD8+ T-LGLL clonality difference may reflect limited sample size. Main leukemic clonotypes were patient-specific, but roughly 26% appeared at low frequency elsewhere.

Method: immunoSEQ multiplex PCR; TCRdb's copy keeps in-frame clones and lacks some. In the table there are 28,000 or so clones, around 78% of which are singletons. A remark on this clone: Its antigen is unidentified.

Sequenced material: CD4+ T cells from blood buffy coats. The source of this sequence is a human donor in good health.

CDR3 sequence: CASSLGGEETQYF. Here the CDR3 DNA reads TGTGCCAGCAGTCTTGGGGGTGAAGAGACCCAGTACTTC. J is TRBJ2-5 and V is TRBV27; D may correspond to TRBD1 or TRBD2 (5 bases each). V dropped 5 bases and J dropped 3 bases, with 10 bases sitting between them. In germline, CDR1 is MNHEY, CDR2 SMNVEV (reference sequence). This CDR3 region has 13 residues.